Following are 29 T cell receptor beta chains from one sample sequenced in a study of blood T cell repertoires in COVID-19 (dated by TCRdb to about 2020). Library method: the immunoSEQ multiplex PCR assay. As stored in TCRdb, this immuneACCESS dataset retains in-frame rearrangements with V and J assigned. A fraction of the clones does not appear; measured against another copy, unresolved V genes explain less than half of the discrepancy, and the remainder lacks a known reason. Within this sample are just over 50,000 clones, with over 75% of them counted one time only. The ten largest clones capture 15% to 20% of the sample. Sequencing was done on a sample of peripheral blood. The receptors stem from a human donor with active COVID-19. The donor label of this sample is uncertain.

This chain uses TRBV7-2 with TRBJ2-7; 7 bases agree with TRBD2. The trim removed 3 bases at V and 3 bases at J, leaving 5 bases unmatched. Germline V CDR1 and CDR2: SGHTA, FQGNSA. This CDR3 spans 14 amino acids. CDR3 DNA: TGTGCCAGCAGCTTCCAAGCGGGGTACTACGAGCAGTACTTC. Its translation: CASSFQAGYYEQYF.

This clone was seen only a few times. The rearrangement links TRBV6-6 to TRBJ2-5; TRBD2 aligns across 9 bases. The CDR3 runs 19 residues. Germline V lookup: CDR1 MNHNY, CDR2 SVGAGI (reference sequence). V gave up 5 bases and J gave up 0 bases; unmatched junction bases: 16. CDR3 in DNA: TGTGCCAGCAGTCGAGGAGGAGGAGCGGGGGGACTGAACCAAGAGACCCAGTACTTC. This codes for CASSRGGGAGGLNQETQYF.

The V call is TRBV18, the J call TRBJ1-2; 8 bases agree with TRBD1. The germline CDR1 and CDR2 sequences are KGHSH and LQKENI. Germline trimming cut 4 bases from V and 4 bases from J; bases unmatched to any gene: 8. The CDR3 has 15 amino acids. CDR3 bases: TGTGCCAGCTCACTATCGAATGACAGGGGCTATGGCTACACCTTC. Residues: CASSLSNDRGYGYTF.

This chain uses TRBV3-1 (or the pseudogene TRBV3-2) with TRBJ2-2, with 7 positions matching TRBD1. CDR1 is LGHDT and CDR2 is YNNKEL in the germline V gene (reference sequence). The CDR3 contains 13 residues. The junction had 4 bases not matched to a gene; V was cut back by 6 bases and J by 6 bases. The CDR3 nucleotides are TGTGCCAGCAGAGCAGGGGGACCCGGGGAGCTGTTTTTT. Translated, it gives CASRAGGPGELFF.

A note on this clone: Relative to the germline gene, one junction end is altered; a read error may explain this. DNA for the CDR3: TGTGCCAGCAGTTACTCGGACACCGGAGGGGAAAAACTATTTTTT. Its protein is CASSYSDTGGEKLFF. V gene TRBV6-5 combines with J gene TRBJ1-4, with a possible D match to TRBD1 (5 bases). CDR1 MNHEY and CDR2 SVGAGI come from the germline V gene. The CDR3 runs to 15 residues.

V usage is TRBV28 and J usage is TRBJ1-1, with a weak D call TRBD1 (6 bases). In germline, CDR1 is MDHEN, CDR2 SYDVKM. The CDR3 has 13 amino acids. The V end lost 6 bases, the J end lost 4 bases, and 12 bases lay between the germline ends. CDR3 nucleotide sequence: TGTGCCAGCAGCCCCAGGGGTCTCACTGAAGCTTTCTTT. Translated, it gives CASSPRGLTEAFF.

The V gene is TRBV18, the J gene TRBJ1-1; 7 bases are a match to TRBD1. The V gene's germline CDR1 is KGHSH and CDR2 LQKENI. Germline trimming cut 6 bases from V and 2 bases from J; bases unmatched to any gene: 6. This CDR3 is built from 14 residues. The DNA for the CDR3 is TGTGCCAGCTCCATGGACAGGAGTAACACTGAAGCTTTCTTT. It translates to CASSMDRSNTEAFF.

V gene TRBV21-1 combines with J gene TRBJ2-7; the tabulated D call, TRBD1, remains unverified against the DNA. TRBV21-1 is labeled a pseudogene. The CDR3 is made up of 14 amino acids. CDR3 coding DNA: TGTGCCAGCAGCAAAGCGCAGGGGGCCTACGAGCAGTACTTC. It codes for CASSKAQGAYEQYF.

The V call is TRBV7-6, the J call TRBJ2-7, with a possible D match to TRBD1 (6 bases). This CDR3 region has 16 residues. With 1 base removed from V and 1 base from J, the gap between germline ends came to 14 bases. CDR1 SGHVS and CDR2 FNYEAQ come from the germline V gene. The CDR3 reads CASSLGPQTGSYEQYF. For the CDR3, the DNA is TGTGCCAGCAGCTTAGGGCCCCAGACAGGTTCCTACGAGCAGTACTTC.

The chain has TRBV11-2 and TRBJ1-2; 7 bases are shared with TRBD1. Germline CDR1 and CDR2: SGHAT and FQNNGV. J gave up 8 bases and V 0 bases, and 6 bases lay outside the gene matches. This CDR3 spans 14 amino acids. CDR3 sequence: CASSLEGTVAGYTF. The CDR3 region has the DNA TGTGCCAGCAGCTTAGAGGGGACAGTGGCGGGCTACACCTTC.

In DNA, the CDR3 is TGTGCCAGCAGCTTAGCTCCGGTTACTGAAGCTTTCTTT. Protein sequence: CASSLAPVTEAFF. The genes are TRBV11-3 and TRBJ1-1; no definite D call. Germline V gives CDR1 SGHNT, CDR2 YENEEA. The CDR3 loop spans 13 amino acids. Trimming cost V 1 base and J 5 bases, with 8 bases left between them.

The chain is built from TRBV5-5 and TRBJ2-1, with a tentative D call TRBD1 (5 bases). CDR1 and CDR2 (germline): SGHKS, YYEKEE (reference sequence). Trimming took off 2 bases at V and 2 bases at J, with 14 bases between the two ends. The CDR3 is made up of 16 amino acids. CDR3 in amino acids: CASSFRVTGAYNEQFF. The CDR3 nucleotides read TGTGCCAGCAGCTTCCGTGTAACAGGAGCCTACAATGAGCAGTTCTTC.

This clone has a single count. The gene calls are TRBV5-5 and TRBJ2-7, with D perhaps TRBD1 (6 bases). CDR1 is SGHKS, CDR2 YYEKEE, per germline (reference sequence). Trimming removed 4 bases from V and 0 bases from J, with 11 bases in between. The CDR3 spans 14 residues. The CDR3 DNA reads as TGTGCCAGCAGCCCTAGGGGGAGCTCCTACGAGCAGTACTTC. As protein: CASSPRGSSYEQYF.

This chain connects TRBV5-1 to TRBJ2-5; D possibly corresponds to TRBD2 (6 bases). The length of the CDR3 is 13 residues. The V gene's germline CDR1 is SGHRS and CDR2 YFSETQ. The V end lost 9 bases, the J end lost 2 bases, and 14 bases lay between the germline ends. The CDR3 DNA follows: TGCGCCACCTCCATGAGCGGGCAAGAGACCCAGTACTTC. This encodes CATSMSGQETQYF.

The CDR3 spells CATSPPHRKTYVYEQYF. In DNA, the CDR3 is TGTGCCACCAGCCCGCCCCACCGAAAGACATACGTCTACGAGCAGTACTTC. The chain carries TRBV15 and TRBJ2-7; D not certain. Germline values: CDR1 LNHNV, CDR2 YYDKDF (reference sequence). Trimming pared 5 bases from V and 3 bases from J, leaving 23 bases between. The CDR3 loop spans 17 amino acids.

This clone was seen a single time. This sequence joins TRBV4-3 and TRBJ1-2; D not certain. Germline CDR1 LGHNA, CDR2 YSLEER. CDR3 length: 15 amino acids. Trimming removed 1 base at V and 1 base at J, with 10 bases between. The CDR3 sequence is CASSQVLSVNYGYTF. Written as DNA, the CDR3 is TGCGCCAGCAGCCAAGTCTTATCTGTTAACTATGGCTACACCTTC.

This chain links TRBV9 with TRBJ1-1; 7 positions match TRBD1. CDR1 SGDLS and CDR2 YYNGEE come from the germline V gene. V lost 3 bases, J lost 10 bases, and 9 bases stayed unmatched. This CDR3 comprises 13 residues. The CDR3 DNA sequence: TGTGCCAGCAGCGCCACAGGGGTTTCGACAGCTTTCTTT. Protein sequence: CASSATGVSTAFF.

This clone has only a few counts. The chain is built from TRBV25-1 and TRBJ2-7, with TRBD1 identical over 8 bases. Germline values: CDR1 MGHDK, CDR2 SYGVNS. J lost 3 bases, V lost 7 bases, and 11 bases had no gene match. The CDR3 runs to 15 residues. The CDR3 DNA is TGTGCCAGCACCGGGACCGGACAGGGATTCTACGAGCAGTACTTC. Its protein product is CASTGTGQGFYEQYF.

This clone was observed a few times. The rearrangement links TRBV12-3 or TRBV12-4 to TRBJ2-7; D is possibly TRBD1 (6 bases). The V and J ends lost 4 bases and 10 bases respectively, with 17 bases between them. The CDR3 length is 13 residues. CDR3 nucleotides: TGTGCCAGCAGTTACACAGGGACGACTCTACAGTACTTC. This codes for CASSYTGTTLQYF.

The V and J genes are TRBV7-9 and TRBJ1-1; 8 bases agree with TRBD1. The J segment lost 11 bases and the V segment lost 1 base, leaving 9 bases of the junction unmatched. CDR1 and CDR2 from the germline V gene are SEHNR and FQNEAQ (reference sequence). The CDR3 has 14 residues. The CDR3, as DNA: TGTGCCAGCAGCTTAGGGCGACAGGGGAGGGCGGCTTTCTTT. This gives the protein CASSLGRQGRAAFF.

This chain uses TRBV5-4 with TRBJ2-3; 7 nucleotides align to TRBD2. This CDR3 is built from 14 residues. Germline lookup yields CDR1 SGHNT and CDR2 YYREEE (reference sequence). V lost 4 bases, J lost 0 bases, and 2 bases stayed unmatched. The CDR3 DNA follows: TGTGCCAGCAGCCAGGGACTAAGCACAGATACGCAGTATTTT. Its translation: CASSQGLSTDTQYF.

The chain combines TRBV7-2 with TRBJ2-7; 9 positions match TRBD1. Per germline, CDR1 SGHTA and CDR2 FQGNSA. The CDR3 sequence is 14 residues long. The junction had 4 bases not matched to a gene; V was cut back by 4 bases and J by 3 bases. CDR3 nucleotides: TGTGCCAGCAGCTCGGGACAGGGCAGCTACGAGCAGTACTTC. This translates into CASSSGQGSYEQYF. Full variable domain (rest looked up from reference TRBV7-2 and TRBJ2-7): GAGVSQSPSNKVTEKGKDVELRCDPISGHTALYWYRQSLGQGLEFLIYFQGNSAPDKSGLPSDRFSAERTGGSVSTLTIQRTQQEDSAVYLCASSSGQGSYEQYFGPGTRLTVT.

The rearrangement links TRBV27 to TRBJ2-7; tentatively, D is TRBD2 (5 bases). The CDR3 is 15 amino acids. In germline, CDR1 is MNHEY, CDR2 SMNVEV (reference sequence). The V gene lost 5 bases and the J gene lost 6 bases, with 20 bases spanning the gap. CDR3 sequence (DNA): TGTGCCAGCAGTCTTATCCGGGCCTCGGGATCCGAGCAGTACTTC. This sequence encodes CASSLIRASGSEQYF.

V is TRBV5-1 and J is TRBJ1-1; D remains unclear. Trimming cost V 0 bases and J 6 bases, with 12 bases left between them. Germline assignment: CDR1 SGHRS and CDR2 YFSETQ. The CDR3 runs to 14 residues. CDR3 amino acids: CASSLAPGSSEAFF. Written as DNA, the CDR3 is TGCGCCAGCAGCTTGGCCCCGGGGTCCTCTGAAGCTTTCTTT.

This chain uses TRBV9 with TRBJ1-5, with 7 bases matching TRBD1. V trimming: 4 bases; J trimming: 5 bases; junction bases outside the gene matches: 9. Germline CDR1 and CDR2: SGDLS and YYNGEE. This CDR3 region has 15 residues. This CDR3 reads CASSPGGFGDQPQHF. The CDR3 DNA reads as TGTGCCAGCAGCCCAGGGGGGTTTGGGGATCAGCCCCAGCATTTT.

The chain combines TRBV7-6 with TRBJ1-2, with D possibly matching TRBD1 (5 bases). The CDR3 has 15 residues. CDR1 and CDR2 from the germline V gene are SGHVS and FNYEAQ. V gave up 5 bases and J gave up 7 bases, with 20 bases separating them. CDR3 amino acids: CASSQMEGWRGGYTF. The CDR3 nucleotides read TGTGCCAGCAGCCAGATGGAGGGGTGGCGGGGTGGCTACACCTTC.

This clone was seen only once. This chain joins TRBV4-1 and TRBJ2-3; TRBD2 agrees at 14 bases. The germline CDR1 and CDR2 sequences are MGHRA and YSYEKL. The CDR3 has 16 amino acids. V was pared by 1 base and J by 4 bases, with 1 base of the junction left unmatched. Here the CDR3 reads CASSQVGLAGADTQYF. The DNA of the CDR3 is TGCGCCAGCAGCCAAGTGGGACTAGCGGGGGCAGATACGCAGTATTTT.

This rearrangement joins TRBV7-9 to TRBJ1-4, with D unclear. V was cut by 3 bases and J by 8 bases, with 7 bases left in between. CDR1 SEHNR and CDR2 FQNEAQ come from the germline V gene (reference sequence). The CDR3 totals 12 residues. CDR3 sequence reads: CASSFEYEKLFF. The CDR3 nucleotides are TGTGCCAGCAGCTTTGAGTACGAAAAACTGTTTTTT. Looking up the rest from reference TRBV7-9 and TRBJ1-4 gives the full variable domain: DTGVSQNPRHKITKRGQNVTFRCDPISEHNRLYWYRQTLGQGPEFLTYFQNEAQLEKSRLLSDRFSAERPKGSFSTLEIQRTEQGDSAMYLCASSFEYEKLFFGSGTQLSVL.

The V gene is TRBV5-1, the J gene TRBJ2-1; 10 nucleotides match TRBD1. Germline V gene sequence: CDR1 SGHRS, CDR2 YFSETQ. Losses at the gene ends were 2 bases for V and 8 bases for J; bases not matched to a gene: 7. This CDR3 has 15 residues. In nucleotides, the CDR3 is TGCGCCAGCAGCTTTCTGGGACAGGGGAGGGATGAGCAGTTCTTC. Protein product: CASSFLGQGRDEQFF.